The clone carrying this T cell receptor beta chain came up a few times. The antigen remains unidentified. This sample stems from a study of molecular identifiers for immune sequencing clone quantification. This CDR3 is 15 amino acids long. Germline values: CDR1 SGHVS, CDR2 FNYEAQ. Trimming at V came to 4 bases and at J to 7 bases, leaving 13 bases not matched to a gene. Sorting isolated naive CD8 T cells as CD8+CD4-CCR7+CD45RA+ events. TCRdb re-derived calls from the PCR reads in MiXCR, one entry per CDR3 protein. The repertoire consists of nearly 650,000 distinct CDR3 sequences, with 25% occurring once and the leading ten covering about 0.73%. Whole-study findings and limits: Over 99% of effector molecules, but under 1% in naive cells, were held by clones with more than 20 RNA copies.

The chain joins TRBV7-6 to TRBJ2-7, with TRBD1 identical over 7 bases. The sequencing sample was made of naive CD8+ T cells from blood, with Jurkat cell RNA spiked in. Subset reported: FACS-sorted CD8+CD4-CCR7+CD45RA+ naive T cells. This TCR was recovered from a human donor in good health. Some libraries in this study had Jurkat cell RNA spiked in. This CDR3 is CASSYAPASGGEQYF. CDR3 in DNA: TGTGCCAGCAGCTACGCACCAGCCTCAGGGGGAGAGCAGTACTTC.